This is a list of T cell receptor beta chains from one sample in a study of T cell repertoires in cytomegalovirus infection. TCRdb passed the reads through MiXCR, listing each CDR3 protein once. The sample has hundreds of thousands of distinct CDR3 sequences, approximately 34% seen once. The material sequenced was PBMCs. The receptors originated from a human donor in good health (CMV status not recorded). Some clones in this sample may be carry-over from other donors' samples. CDR3s include the opening cysteine and the closing phenylalanine or tryptophan. D genes are given only for firm matches. The size entry is marked missing in some rows and otherwise reads once, few, many or a size class.

V	size	J	D	DNA	CDR3
TRBV28	-	TRBJ2-4	-	TGTGCCAGCAGTTTATGGGGAAGGGGGATAGCCAAAACCATTCAGTACTTC	CASSLWGRGIAKTIQYF
TRBV6-2/TRBV6-3	-	TRBJ2-1	-	TGTGCCAGCAGTCCCCCAGGGCAGGCTGAGCAGTTCTTC	CASSPPGQAEQFF
TRBV24-1	few	TRBJ2-2	-	TGTGCCACCAGTGGCTTCCAGACGGCCGATCCCGGGGAGCTGTTTTTT	CATSGFQTADPGELFF
TRBV6-5	few	TRBJ2-1	TRBD2	TGTGCCAGCAGCCTCATAGTAGCGGGAGGGGCCTACAATGAGCAGTTCTTC	CASSLIVAGGAYNEQFF
TRBV7-2	-	TRBJ2-5	-	TGTGCCAGCAGCTTAAACCTACTGGGCCGGGAGACCCAGTACTTC	CASSLNLLGRETQYF
TRBV7-4	-	TRBJ2-7	-	TGTGCCAGCAGCTTAGACCCAGAGTCCTACGAGCAGTACTTC	CASSLDPESYEQYF
TRBV7-7	few	TRBJ1-5	-	TGTGCTAGCAGGTACCCCGGGCCGCGGGGTCAGCCCCAGCATTTT	CASRYPGPRGQPQHF
TRBV27	-	TRBJ2-3	-	TGTGCCAGCAGCTCCTTTCCCCCTTCGGGGGACACCACAGATACGCAGTATTTT	CASSSFPPSGDTTDTQYF
TRBV4-1	-	TRBJ2-3	-	TGTGCCAGCAGCCAAGATCGAGTTAGGAGCGGGAGCACAGATACGCAGTATTTT	CASSQDRVRSGSTDTQYF
TRBV12-3/TRBV12-4	-	TRBJ1-2	-	TGTGCCAGCAGTTTGGAGAGGATAACCGGCTACACCTTC	CASSLERITGYTF
TRBV27	-	TRBJ1-1	-	TGTGCCACCTACAGGAACATGAACACTGAAGCTTTCTTT	CATYRNMNTEAFF
TRBV27	few	TRBJ2-7	-	TGTGCCAGCAGTTGGGGGAACCCGACGGGAGAGGGCCATCTCTACGAGCAGTACTTC	CASSWGNPTGEGHLYEQYF
TRBV11-2	few	TRBJ1-2	-	TGTGCCAGCAGCTTAGAGGGACGGCCGGGGGACTATGGCTACACCTTC	CASSLEGRPGDYGYTF
TRBV7-2	many	TRBJ1-5	-	TGTGCCAGCAGCAGCAGTAGCAATCAGCCCCAGCATTTT	CASSSSSNQPQHF
TRBV7-8	few	TRBJ1-1	-	TGTGCCAGCAGCTTAGCTTGGGCCGTCCTAGGGGACACTGAAGCTTTCTTT	CASSLAWAVLGDTEAFF
TRBV7-8	few	TRBJ2-1	TRBD2	TGTGCCAGCAGCTTAAGGCTAGCGGGAGTTGCAAATGAGCAGTTCTTC	CASSLRLAGVANEQFF
TRBV30	-	TRBJ1-5	-	TGTGCCTGGAGTGGCACAGGGAGCAATCAGCCCCAGCATTTT	CAWSGTGSNQPQHF
TRBV4-1	-	TRBJ1-5	-	TGCGCCAGCAGCCAGGCGTGGGGGGTCGATCAGCCCCAGCATTTT	CASSQAWGVDQPQHF
TRBV7-4	-	TRBJ2-3	-	TGTGCCAGCAGCCTTGGACAGACTTACACAGTTACGCAGTATTTT	CASSLGQTYTVTQYF
TRBV6-6	-	TRBJ1-2	-	TGTGCCAGCAGTTACGTTGCAGGGTTGAACTATGGCTACACCTTC	CASSYVAGLNYGYTF
TRBV11-1	many	TRBJ2-3	-	TGTGCCAGCAGCCCCTCGGGCAATACGCAGTATTTT	CASSPSGNTQYF
TRBV28	-	TRBJ2-1	-	TGTGACAGCAGTTTAAGGGTTAGCGGACGGGCCTACAATGAGCAGTTCTTC	CDSSLRVSGRAYNEQFF
TRBV7-8	-	TRBJ2-7	-	TGTGCCAGCAGCCACCAGGAGGGGGGTGAGCAGTACTTC	CASSHQEGGEQYF
TRBV2	-	TRBJ1-4	-	TGTGCCAGCAGTTCAGAGACTAATGAAAAACTGTTTTTT	CASSSETNEKLFF
TRBV6-2/TRBV6-3	-	TRBJ1-2	-	TGTTCCAGCTATAGAACAGGACGGGGCTACACCTTC	CSSYRTGRGYTF
TRBV6-1	-	TRBJ1-3	-	TGTGCCAGCAGTGAGTGGGGAAACACCATATATTTT	CASSEWGNTIYF